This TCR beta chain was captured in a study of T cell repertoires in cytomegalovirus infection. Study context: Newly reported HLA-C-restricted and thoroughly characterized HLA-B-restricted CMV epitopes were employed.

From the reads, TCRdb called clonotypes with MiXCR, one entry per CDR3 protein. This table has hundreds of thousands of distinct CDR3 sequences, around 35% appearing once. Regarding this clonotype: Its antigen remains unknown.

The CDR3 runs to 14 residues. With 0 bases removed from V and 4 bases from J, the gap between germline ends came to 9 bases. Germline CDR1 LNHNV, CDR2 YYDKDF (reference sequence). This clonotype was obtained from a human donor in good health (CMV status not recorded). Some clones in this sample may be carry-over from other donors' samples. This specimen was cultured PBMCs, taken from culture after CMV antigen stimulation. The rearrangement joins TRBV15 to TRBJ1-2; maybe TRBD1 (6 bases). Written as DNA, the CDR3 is TGTGCCACCAGCAGAGATCCAGGGGTCTATGGCTACACCTTC. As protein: CATSRDPGVYGYTF.